The TCR beta chain under discussion was sequenced for a study of shared clonotypes between healthy human individuals. Notes on the study in general: Clonotypes which were not shared had lower generation probabilities than clonotypes that all four donors shared. Roughly 5% of naive CD4 clonotypes were shared across four donors.

Terminally differentiated effector memory CD45RA+ cells were left out of the naive CD8 fraction, which was CD45RO-negative and positively selected for CCR7. Details on this clone: Its antigen is still unknown.

The CDR3 totals 14 residues. Germline CDR1 reads MNHNS; CDR2 reads SASEGT. V lost 7 bases to trimming and J lost 4 bases, with 14 bases between them. The assay used deep level. Repertoires were generated with immunoSEQ multiplex PCR, while TCRdb's copy carries only in-frame clones and drops some. The repertoire consists of some 2,100,000 clones, with 93% occurring once and the leading ten covering roughly 1.8%. The sequencing sample was made of naive CD8+ T cells from PBMCs. The V gene is TRBV6-1, the J gene TRBJ2-1, with D perhaps being TRBD1 or TRBD2 (5 bases each). This receptor was taken from a man aged 18 to 29 in good health. Some clones in this sample may be carry-over from other donors' samples. CDR3 loop: CASTGTGPYNEQFF. The CDR3, as DNA: TGTGCCAGCACCGGGACGGGGCCTTACAATGAGCAGTTCTTC.